Presented here are 27 T cell receptor beta chains from one specimen sequenced in a study of T cells in Graves' hyperthyroidism and ophthalmopathy. It was RNA transcripts that yielded the amplified TCR beta CDR3 regions. When the TCR CDR3 underwent first-round RT-PCR, the HTBI primer set was used. TCRdb redid the calling of the multiplex PCR reads with MiXCR, one entry per CDR3 protein. The sample lists roughly 93,000 distinct CDR3 sequences; approximately 42% were seen once. The sample comprised peripheral blood or thyroid tissue (not recorded which). The receptors were gathered from a woman aged 25-40 years with Graves' hyperthyroidism.

There are many counts of this clonotype. This sequence joins TRBV20-1 and TRBJ1-3; no reliable D call. CDR3 length: 13 residues. Germline V gene data show CDR1 as DFQATT and CDR2 as SNEGSKA (reference sequence). Trimming left V 7 bases short and J 3 bases short, with 13 bases between. The CDR3 loop reads CSVQARLGNTIYF. Written as DNA, the CDR3 is TGCAGTGTTCAGGCACGTCTTGGAAACACCATATATTTT.

The table lists this clonotype with many counts. The gene calls are TRBV10-3 and TRBJ1-6, with 8 positions matching TRBD1. Germline V gives CDR1 ENHRY, CDR2 SYGVKD. CDR3 length: 15 amino acids. V lost 10 bases and J lost 7; bases outside the gene matches: 12. The CDR3 is CATSDSTGGNSPLHF. Written as DNA, the CDR3 is TGTGCCACCTCCGACTCTACAGGGGGGAATTCACCCCTCCACTTT.

This chain joins TRBV29-1 and TRBJ2-1, with 7 bases lining up with TRBD2. J gave up 0 bases and V 5 bases, and 13 bases lay outside the gene matches. Germline CDR1 reads SQVTM; CDR2 reads ANQGSEA. This CDR3 is 17 amino acids long. The CDR3 DNA follows: TGCAGCGTTATACGACTCAAGCGGGGTTGCTCCTACAATGAGCAGTTCTTC. Residues: CSVIRLKRGCSYNEQFF.

This clonotype has ten or more counts. The chain links TRBV5-1 to TRBJ1-4; 8 bases are a match to TRBD1. This CDR3 has 13 residues. V lost 5 bases and J lost 8; bases outside the gene matches: 5. CDR1 and CDR2 from the germline V gene are SGHRS and YFSETQ. The CDR3: CASRYGQGEKLFF. CDR3 DNA: TGCGCCAGCAGATACGGACAGGGCGAAAAACTGTTTTTT.

As for this clonotype: A much more abundant neighbour one base away suggests this may be a read error. In nucleotides, the CDR3 is TGTGCCAGCAGTCTTGGTCAGTTTCTCTACGAGCAGTACTTC. Translation: CASSLGQFLYEQYF. V is TRBV7-9 and J is TRBJ2-7; D not certain. Germline CDR1 and CDR2: SEHNR and FQNEAQ (reference sequence). The CDR3 is made up of 14 amino acids. The germline V and J ends were trimmed by 6 bases and 3 bases, with 15 bases remaining between them.

This clonotype was found once. At one end, the junction sequence differs from germline, possibly due to a read error. CDR3 sequence reads: CASGLVMGQGGTEAFF. The CDR3 DNA reads TGTGCCAGCGGCTTAGTCATGGGACAGGGCGGCACTGAAGCTTTCTTT. The chain is built from TRBV11-2 and TRBJ1-1, with 9 nucleotides matching TRBD1. In germline, CDR1 is SGHAT, CDR2 FQNNGV. The CDR3 contains 16 residues.

V usage is TRBV10-3 and J usage is TRBJ1-5; 11 nucleotides agree with TRBD1. After removal of 5 bases from V and 7 bases from J, the junction contained 1 base not matched to a gene. The CDR3 sequence is 13 residues long. Germline assignment: CDR1 ENHRY and CDR2 SYGVKD. CDR3 in DNA: TGTGCCATCAGTTGGGACAGGGGGCAGCCCCAGCATTTT. It is translated as CAISWDRGQPQHF.

This clonotype was seen repeatedly, ten times or more. At one of its ends the junction is not consistent with the germline gene, which may arise from a read error. V is TRBV2 and J is TRBJ1-2; 7 bases map to TRBD1. The germline V gene encodes CDR1 SNHLY and CDR2 FYNNEI. CDR3 size: 15 residues. CDR3 protein: CASTEYRGSGYGCTF. DNA of the CDR3: TGTGCCAGCACCGAATACAGGGGAAGTGGATATGGCTGCACCTTC.

This clonotype was seen repeatedly, ten times or more. The rearrangement links TRBV3-1 to TRBJ2-3; 9 bases agree with TRBD2. The CDR3 consists of 16 residues. The germline CDR1 and CDR2 sequences are LGHDT and YNNKEL (reference sequence). The J segment lost 5 bases and the V segment lost 4 bases, leaving 10 bases of the junction unmatched. The CDR3 DNA reads TGTGCCAGCAGCCGAGCTAGCGGGATGCGAGGAGATACGCAGTATTTT. Encoded protein: CASSRASGMRGDTQYF.

This clonotype showed up many times. V and J are TRBV10-3 and TRBJ1-1; D is unresolved. The V and J ends lost 3 bases and 10 bases respectively, with 12 bases between them. Per the germline V gene, CDR1 is ENHRY and CDR2 is SYGVKD. The CDR3 spans 12 residues. In nucleotides, the CDR3 is TGTGCCATCAGTGACATCCTGGGGAGAGCTTTCTTT. Protein product: CAISDILGRAFF.

The table lists this clonotype with many counts. V and J are TRBV28 and TRBJ2-5; D is ambiguous. The germline V gene has CDR1 MDHEN and CDR2 SYDVKM. CDR3 length: 13 amino acids. V was pared by 4 bases and J by 5 bases, with 11 bases between. DNA of the CDR3: TGTGCCAGCAGTTCCCCGAGAAGGGAGACCCAGTACTTC. Translated: CASSSPRRETQYF. The entire variable domain, with the rest obtained from reference TRBV28 and TRBJ2-5, is as follows: DVKVTQSSRYLVKRTGEKVFLECVQDMDHENMFWYRQDPGLGLRLIYFSYDVKMKEKGDIPEGYSVSREKKERFSLILESASTNQTSMYLCASSSPRRETQYFGPGTRLLVL.

This clonotype came up a few times. Possible read error: a much larger clone is one base away. This chain connects TRBV20-1 to TRBJ2-7; the match to TRBD2 covers 9 bases. J gave up 3 bases and V 5 bases, and 5 bases lay outside the gene matches. This CDR3 is 13 amino acids long. CDR1 is DFQATT and CDR2 is SNEGSKA in the germline V gene (reference sequence). DNA for the CDR3: TGCAGTGCTGGGACTAGCAGGCTCTACGAGCAGTACTTC. Its translation: CSAGTSRLYEQYF.

This clonotype was detected only a few times. Germline is not matched at one junction end, which may reflect a read error. Written as DNA, the CDR3 is TGTGCCAGCAGCCCCACATTGGGTAATGAGCGGTTCTTC. Translating gives CASSPTLGNERFF. This rearrangement joins TRBV6-5 to TRBJ2-1, with D unresolved. Looked up from germline, CDR1 is MNHEY and CDR2 is SVGAGI. This CDR3 is 13 amino acids long.

The chain uses TRBV20-1 and TRBJ2-7, with D unclear. Germline loops: CDR1 DFQATT, CDR2 SNEGSKA (reference sequence). This CDR3 comprises 14 residues. Trimming shortened V by 6 bases and J by 2 bases, and 17 bases separated the two germline ends. The CDR3: CSASSLVAPYEQYF. The CDR3 bases are TGCAGTGCCAGCAGCTTAGTCGCCCCCTACGAGCAGTACTTC.

The chain combines TRBV3-1 with TRBJ2-7; the D gene is possibly TRBD2 (7 bases). This CDR3 is 16 amino acids long. The V gene lost 0 bases and the J gene lost 2 bases, with 14 bases spanning the gap. Germline loops: CDR1 LGHDT, CDR2 YNNKEL (reference sequence). Written as DNA, the CDR3 is TGTGCCAGCAGCCAAGAGGCGGGGGCCGCGACCTACGAGCAGTACTTC. It translates to CASSQEAGAATYEQYF.

Written as DNA, the CDR3 is TGTGCCAGCAGCCCCCCTTGGAGGGCTACTGAAGCTTTCTTT. It codes for CASSPPWRATEAFF. The chain joins TRBV28 to TRBJ1-1; D remains unclear. Looked up from germline, CDR1 is MDHEN and CDR2 is SYDVKM. This CDR3 is 14 amino acids long. The V end lost 6 bases, the J end lost 5 bases, and 16 bases lay between the germline ends. The variable domain in full, completed from reference TRBV28 and TRBJ1-1, reads DVKVTQSSRYLVKRTGEKVFLECVQDMDHENMFWYRQDPGLGLRLIYFSYDVKMKEKGDIPEGYSVSREKKERFSLILESASTNQTSMYLCASSPPWRATEAFFGQGTRLTVV.

This clonotype has a count of ten or more. J is TRBJ2-5 and V is TRBV7-9, with D perhaps assigned TRBD1 or TRBD2 (5 bases each). V was trimmed by 5 bases and J by 2 bases, leaving 12 bases between them. CDR1 and CDR2 (germline): SEHNR, FQNEAQ (reference sequence). The CDR3 is made up of 14 amino acids. The CDR3 loop reads CASSPYGGQETQYF. CDR3 DNA: TGTGCCAGCAGCCCTTATGGGGGTCAAGAGACCCAGTACTTC.

The chain recombines TRBV20-1 with TRBJ2-7; a possible D gene is TRBD1 (5 bases). The ends were cut back, 0 bases at V and 4 bases at J, with 13 bases in the middle. The germline V gene has CDR1 DFQATT and CDR2 SNEGSKA (reference sequence). The length of the CDR3 is 14 residues. Here the CDR3 reads CSARDIRGSYEQYF. CDR3 coding DNA: TGCAGTGCTAGAGATATAAGGGGATCGTACGAGCAGTACTTC.

V is TRBV9 and J is TRBJ2-5, with 12 bases that match TRBD2. J gave up 0 bases and V 4 bases, and 10 bases lay outside the gene matches. Germline loops: CDR1 SGDLS, CDR2 YYNGEE. The CDR3 is made up of 18 amino acids. The DNA for the CDR3 is TGTGCCAGCAGCCCGCAACTAGCGGGAGGTTCACACCAAGAGACCCAGTACTTC. This codes for CASSPQLAGGSHQETQYF.

The table lists this clonotype with many counts. The CDR3 spells CASREYDREGETQYF. The CDR3 DNA reads as TGTGCCAGCAGGGAATACGACAGGGAGGGGGAGACCCAGTACTTC. This chain links TRBV6-1 with TRBJ2-5; D may match TRBD1 or TRBD2 (7 bases each). V lost 6 bases, J lost 5 bases, and 19 bases lay in between. Looked up from germline, CDR1 is MNHNS and CDR2 is SASEGT. The CDR3 has 15 amino acids.

This clonotype has ten or more counts. The chain is built from TRBV12-3 or TRBV12-4 and TRBJ1-1; D unclear. This CDR3 region has 14 residues. Trimming left V 2 bases short and J 0 bases short, with 7 bases between. This chain's CDR3 is CASSLPGMNTEAFF. The CDR3 DNA reads TGTGCCAGCAGTTTACCGGGGATGAACACTGAAGCTTTCTTT.

V gene TRBV10-3 combines with J gene TRBJ2-7; weak D call: TRBD2 (6 bases). Per germline, CDR1 ENHRY and CDR2 SYGVKD. The V and J ends lost 6 bases and 6 bases respectively, with 18 bases between them. The CDR3 loop spans 14 amino acids. CDR3 residues: CAIRPGLKQAEQYF. CDR3 coding DNA: TGTGCCATCAGGCCGGGACTGAAGCAGGCCGAGCAGTACTTC.

Comments on this clonotype: The conserved phenylalanine or tryptophan is not found at the CDR3 terminus, so this likely reflects a read error. The V call is TRBV2, the J call TRBJ1-6; perhaps TRBD1 as D (5 bases). The CDR3 totals 14 residues. From germline, CDR1 is SNHLY and CDR2 FYNNEI. V gave up 6 bases and J gave up 10 bases, with 16 bases separating them. The CDR3 bases are TGTGCCAGCAGCGCGGGACGGGGCGGCTCACCCCTCCACTCT. Translation gives CASSAGRGGSPLHS.

This clonotype was observed at least ten times. This rearrangement joins TRBV6-5 to TRBJ1-1, with a weak D call TRBD1 (5 bases). The CDR3 loop spans 14 amino acids. CDR1 and CDR2 from the germline V gene are MNHEY and SVGAGI. Trimming removed 6 bases at V and 4 bases at J, with 15 bases between. CDR3 region: CASSPRRGVTEAFF. In DNA form, the CDR3 reads TGTGCCAGCAGCCCACGGAGAGGGGTCACTGAAGCTTTCTTT.

This clonotype was seen ten or more times. V gene TRBV20-1 combines with J gene TRBJ2-7; 14 positions match TRBD2. Germline V gives CDR1 DFQATT, CDR2 SNEGSKA (reference sequence). The CDR3 contains 14 residues. V shed 6 bases and J 4 bases; nucleotides not matched to a gene: 5. The CDR3 DNA sequence: TGCAGTGCGGGACTAGCGGGAGAATATTACGAGCAGTACTTC. Protein sequence: CSAGLAGEYYEQYF.

This chain links TRBV28 with TRBJ2-5; D remains unclear. The germline CDR1 and CDR2 sequences are MDHEN and SYDVKM. This CDR3 contains 15 residues. Trimming cost V 1 base and J 4 bases, with 13 bases left between them. The CDR3, as DNA: TGTGCCAGCAGTTTATTCCACATAGATGTAGAGACCCAGTACTTC. This sequence encodes CASSLFHIDVETQYF. The entire variable domain, with the rest obtained from reference TRBV28 and TRBJ2-5, is as follows: DVKVTQSSRYLVKRTGEKVFLECVQDMDHENMFWYRQDPGLGLRLIYFSYDVKMKEKGDIPEGYSVSREKKERFSLILESASTNQTSMYLCASSLFHIDVETQYFGPGTRLLVL.

The chain couples TRBV2 to TRBJ2-5; TRBD1 matches 9 bases. The ends lost 1 base at V and 1 base at J; junction bases unmatched: 1. The CDR3 runs to 15 residues. From germline, CDR1 is SNHLY and CDR2 FYNNEI. The CDR3 reads CASSEGDRAQETQYF. Written as DNA, the CDR3 is TGTGCCAGCAGTGAAGGGGACAGGGCCCAAGAGACCCAGTACTTC.